This T cell receptor (beta chain) was sequenced in a study of cytomegalovirus exposure and HLA in healthy donors. Study outcomes and limitations: Altogether, 150 to 200 TCR beta chains were recorded as cytomegalovirus-associated. Among the CMV-associated chains, a few were confirmed in vitro as specific for CMV antigens.

The PCR made use of 60 Vbeta and 13 Jbeta primers. Authors' data handling: In a later analysis, the count reached roughly 80 million unique TCR beta chains, with roughly 12 million shared. Generated by immunoSEQ multiplex PCR, the TCRdb table keeps only in-frame clones and is missing some. V and J calls and clone size are as listed in that table; D and trimming were resolved from the DNA. The sample lists more than 200,000 clones, about 79% occurring once. Healthy individuals who donated bone marrow served as the donors. This clone was picked up a small number of times. The antigen remains undetermined. This clonotype was obtained from a male donor in good health and CMV-seronegative. Specimen: PBMCs.

This chain's CDR3 is CASSLSPSSEAEQFF. CDR3 sequence (DNA): TGCGCCAGCAGCTTGTCTCCTTCTAGCGAGGCTGAGCAGTTCTTC. J is TRBJ2-1 and V is TRBV5-1, with a weak D call TRBD2 (6 bases). Trimming cost V 1 base and J 9 bases, with 17 bases left between them. Germline V CDR1 and CDR2: SGHRS, YFSETQ. The CDR3 is 15 amino acids.